These 6 T cell receptor beta chains were all obtained from the same sample, sequenced in a study of T cells in Graves' hyperthyroidism and ophthalmopathy. Amplified TCR beta CDR3 regions came from RNA transcripts. A first-round RT-PCR of the TCR CDR3 used the HTBI primer set. TCRdb itself ran the multiplex PCR reads through MiXCR, one entry per CDR3 protein. This table has approximately 220,000 distinct CDR3 sequences, around 17% appearing once. Source material: blood. These receptors were collected from a man in his forties with Graves' hyperthyroidism.

This clonotype was recorded at least ten times. The chain recombines TRBV6-1 with TRBJ1-2, with a possible D match to TRBD1 (5 bases). Germline-derived CDR1 and CDR2 are MNHNS and SASEGT. There are 13 residues in the CDR3. V was clipped by 6 bases and J by 0 bases, with 8 bases between them. Written as DNA, the CDR3 is TGTGCCAGCAGGAAGACAGCTAACTATGGCTACACCTTC. Its protein is CASRKTANYGYTF.

This clonotype appeared once. A read error is possible here, since a much larger clone lies one base away. The rearrangement joins TRBV6-2 or TRBV6-3 to TRBJ2-1; 8 bases align to TRBD1. Per germline, CDR1 MNHEY and CDR2 SVGEGT. CDR3 length equals 16 residues. CDR3 DNA sequence: TGTGCCGGCAGTGACGGGGACAGGAGGATTTACAATGAGCAGTTCTTC. This codes for CAGSDGDRRIYNEQFF.

This rearrangement joins TRBV6-2 or TRBV6-3 to TRBJ1-6, with D possibly matching TRBD1 (5 bases). Trimming removed 7 bases at V and 5 bases at J, with 12 bases between. The CDR3 has 14 residues. The germline gives CDR1 MNHEY, CDR2 SVGEGT. The CDR3: CASISGTDNSPLHF. In nucleotides, the CDR3 is TGTGCCAGCATCTCCGGGACGGATAATTCACCCCTCCACTTT.

This clonotype was counted ten times or more. The chain couples TRBV27 to TRBJ2-1; tentatively, D is TRBD2 (6 bases). The CDR3 length is 13 residues. CDR1 is MNHEY and CDR2 is SMNVEV in the germline V gene (reference sequence). Deletions cut 8 bases from V and 4 bases from J, with 12 bases between. Here the CDR3 reads CASGGSVYNEQFF. Here the CDR3 DNA reads TGTGCCAGCGGGGGGTCCGTATACAATGAGCAGTTCTTC.

This clonotype was picked up a small number of times. The chain combines TRBV19 with TRBJ1-4; 9 bases match TRBD1. Germline lookup yields CDR1 LNHDA and CDR2 SQIVND (reference sequence). The CDR3 extends over 16 amino acids. Germline trimming cut 7 bases from V and 5 bases from J; bases unmatched to any gene: 11. The CDR3 spells CASTPGLGTGNEKLFF. The CDR3 DNA reads as TGTGCCAGTACCCCCGGACTCGGGACAGGGAATGAAAAACTGTTTTTT. The variable domain in full, completed from reference TRBV19 and TRBJ1-4, reads DGGITQSPKYLFRKEGQNVTLSCEQNLNHDAMYWYRQDPGQGLRLIYYSQIVNDFQKGDIAEGYSVSREKKESFPLTVTSAQKNPTAFYLCASTPGLGTGNEKLFFGSGTQLSVL.

Concerning this clonotype itself: Since a much larger clone is just one base distant, this may be a read error. V and J are TRBV27 and TRBJ2-7; no clear D gene. CDR3 length: 15 residues. Germline values: CDR1 MNHEY, CDR2 SMNVEV (reference sequence). The CDR3 DNA reads as TGTGCCAGCAGTCTCACACCTACACACTTCTACGGGCAGTACTTC. As protein: CASSLTPTHFYGQYF.